The 6 T cell receptor beta chains below all came from one sample that was sequenced in a study of cytomegalovirus exposure and HLA in healthy donors. Method: immunoSEQ multiplex PCR; TCRdb's copy keeps in-frame clones and lacks some. The sample holds about 160,000 clones; around 96% are singletons and the top ten take 0.8% to 0.95%. Sequenced input: PBMCs. The receptors derive from a woman aged 18-29 years in good health and CMV-seronegative.

The chain combines TRBV7-9 with TRBJ1-2; D not resolved. Looked up from germline, CDR1 is SEHNR and CDR2 is FQNEAQ (reference sequence). The V end lost 4 bases, the J end lost 3 bases, and 9 bases lay between the germline ends. The CDR3 contains 13 residues. For the CDR3, the DNA is TGTGCCAGCAGCTCGGATGAGGACTATGGCTACACCTTC. Protein: CASSSDEDYGYTF.

The chain carries TRBV4-1 and TRBJ1-2; no reliable D call. This CDR3 spans 12 amino acids. From germline, CDR1 is MGHRA and CDR2 YSYEKL. Trimming removed 5 bases from V and 3 bases from J, with 7 bases in between. In DNA form, the CDR3 reads TGCGCCAGCAGCGACCGGGACTATGGCTACACCTTC. As protein: CASSDRDYGYTF.

The rearrangement joins TRBV11-2 to TRBJ2-1; 8 nucleotides match TRBD1. V lost 4 bases and J lost 3; bases outside the gene matches: 5. The CDR3 covers 15 residues. Germline assignment: CDR1 SGHAT and CDR2 FQNNGV. CDR3 bases: TGTGCCAGCAGCTCGAACAGGGGGTACTACAATGAGCAGTTCTTC. It translates to CASSSNRGYYNEQFF.

To note about this clone: At the DNA level, this CDR3 is encoded by other sequences in the same sample as well. DNA for the CDR3: TGCGCCAGCAGCTTGACAGGGGAAGAGACCCAGTACTTC. Amino acid sequence: CASSLTGEETQYF. This sequence joins TRBV5-1 and TRBJ2-5, with TRBD1 matching 7 bases. This CDR3 region has 13 residues. Per the germline V gene, CDR1 is SGHRS and CDR2 is YFSETQ. J gave up 3 bases and V 1 base, and 0 bases lay outside the gene matches.

The rearrangement joins TRBV11-2 to TRBJ2-7, with TRBD2 matching 11 bases. This CDR3 spans 15 amino acids. CDR1 is SGHAT and CDR2 is FQNNGV in the germline V gene. The junction had 3 bases not matched to a gene; V was cut back by 5 bases and J by 0 bases. CDR3 nucleotide sequence: TGTGCCAGCAGCATAGCGGGGGGGGCCTCCTACGAGCAGTACTTC. It is translated as CASSIAGGASYEQYF.

This clone was observed once. The chain has TRBV19 and TRBJ2-1; D uncertain. Germline CDR1 is LNHDA and CDR2 is SQIVND (reference sequence). CDR3 length: 12 amino acids. The V and J ends lost 6 bases and 7 bases respectively, with 10 bases between them. The CDR3 spells CASRRYPNEQFF. In DNA form, the CDR3 reads TGTGCCAGTAGGCGATATCCTAATGAGCAGTTCTTC.